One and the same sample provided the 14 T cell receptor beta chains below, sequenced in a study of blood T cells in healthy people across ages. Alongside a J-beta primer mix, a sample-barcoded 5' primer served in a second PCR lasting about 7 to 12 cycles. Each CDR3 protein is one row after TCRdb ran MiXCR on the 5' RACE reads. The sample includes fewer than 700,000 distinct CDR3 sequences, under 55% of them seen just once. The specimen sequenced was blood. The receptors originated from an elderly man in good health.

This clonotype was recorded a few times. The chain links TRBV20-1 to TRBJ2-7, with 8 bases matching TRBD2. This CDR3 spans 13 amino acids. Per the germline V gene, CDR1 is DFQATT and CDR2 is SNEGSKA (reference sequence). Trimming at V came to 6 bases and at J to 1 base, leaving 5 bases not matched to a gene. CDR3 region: CSAVAGQSYEQYF. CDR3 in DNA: TGCAGTGCGGTAGCGGGGCAATCCTACGAGCAGTACTTC.

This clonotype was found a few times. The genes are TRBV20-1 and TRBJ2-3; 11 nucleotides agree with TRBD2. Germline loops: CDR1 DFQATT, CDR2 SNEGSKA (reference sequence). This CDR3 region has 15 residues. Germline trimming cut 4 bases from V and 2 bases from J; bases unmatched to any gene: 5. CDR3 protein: CSANRLAGHTDTQYF. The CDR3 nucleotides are TGCAGTGCTAACCGACTAGCGGGGCACACAGATACGCAGTATTTT.

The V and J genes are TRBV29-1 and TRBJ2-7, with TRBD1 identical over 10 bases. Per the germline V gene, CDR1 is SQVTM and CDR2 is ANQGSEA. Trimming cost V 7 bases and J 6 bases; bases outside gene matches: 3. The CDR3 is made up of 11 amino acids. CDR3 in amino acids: CSATGGGEQYF. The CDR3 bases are TGCAGCGCGACAGGGGGCGGCGAGCAGTACTTC.

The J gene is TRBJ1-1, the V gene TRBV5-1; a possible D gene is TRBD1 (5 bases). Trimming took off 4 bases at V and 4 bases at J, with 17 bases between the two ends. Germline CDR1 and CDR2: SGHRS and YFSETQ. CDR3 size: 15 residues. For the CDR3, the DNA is TGCGCCAGCAGCCACACGGGGCCCGGGGGCACTGAAGCTTTCTTT. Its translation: CASSHTGPGGTEAFF.

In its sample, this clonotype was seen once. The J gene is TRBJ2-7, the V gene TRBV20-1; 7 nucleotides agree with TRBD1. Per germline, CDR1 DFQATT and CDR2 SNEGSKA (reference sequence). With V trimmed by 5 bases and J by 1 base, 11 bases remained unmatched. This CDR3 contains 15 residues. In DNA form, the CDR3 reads TGCAGTGCTCGCCAGGGGCAGGGGGAGTCCTACGAGCAGTACTTC. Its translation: CSARQGQGESYEQYF.

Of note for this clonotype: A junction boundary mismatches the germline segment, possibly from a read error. The CDR3 here is CASSPRERGTYEQYF. The CDR3, as DNA: TGTGCCAGCAGCCCTAGGGAGCGGGGGACCTACGAGCAGTATTTC. The chain joins TRBV7-2 to TRBJ2-7; 8 nucleotides line up with TRBD2. CDR1 and CDR2 from the germline V gene are SGHTA and FQGNSA. The CDR3 covers 15 residues.

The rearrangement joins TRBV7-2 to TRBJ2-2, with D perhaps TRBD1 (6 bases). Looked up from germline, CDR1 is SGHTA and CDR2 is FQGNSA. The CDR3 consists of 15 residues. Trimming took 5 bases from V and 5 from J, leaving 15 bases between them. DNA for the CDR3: TGTGCCAGCAGCGTACAGGGTGTGGCGACCGGGGAGCTGTTTTTT. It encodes CASSVQGVATGELFF.

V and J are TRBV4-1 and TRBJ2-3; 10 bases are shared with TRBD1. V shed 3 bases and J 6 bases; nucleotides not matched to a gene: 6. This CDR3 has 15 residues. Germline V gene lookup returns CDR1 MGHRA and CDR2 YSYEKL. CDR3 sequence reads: CASSHPGQGPDTQYF. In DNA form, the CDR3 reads TGCGCCAGCAGCCACCCGGGACAGGGGCCCGATACGCAGTATTTT.

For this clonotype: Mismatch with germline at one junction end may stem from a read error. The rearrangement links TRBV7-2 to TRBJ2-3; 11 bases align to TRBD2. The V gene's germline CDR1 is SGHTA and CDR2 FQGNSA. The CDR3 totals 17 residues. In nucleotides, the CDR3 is TGTGCCAGCAGCTTAGGGACTAGCGGGTTCAGCACAGATGCGCAGTATTTT. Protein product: CASSLGTSGFSTDAQYF.

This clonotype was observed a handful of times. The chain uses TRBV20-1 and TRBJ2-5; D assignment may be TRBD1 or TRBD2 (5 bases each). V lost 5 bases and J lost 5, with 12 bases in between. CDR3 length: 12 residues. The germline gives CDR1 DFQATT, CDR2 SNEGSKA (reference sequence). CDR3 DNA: TGCAGTGCTCCCGGCAGGGACGAGACCCAGTACTTC. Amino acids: CSAPGRDETQYF.

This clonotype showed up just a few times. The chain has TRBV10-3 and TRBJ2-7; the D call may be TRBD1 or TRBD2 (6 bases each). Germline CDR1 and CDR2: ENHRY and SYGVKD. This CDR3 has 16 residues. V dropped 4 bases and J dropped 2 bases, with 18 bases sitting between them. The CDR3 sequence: CAISGTGGGATYEQYF. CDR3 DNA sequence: TGTGCCATCAGTGGTACTGGAGGGGGAGCGACCTACGAGCAGTACTTC.

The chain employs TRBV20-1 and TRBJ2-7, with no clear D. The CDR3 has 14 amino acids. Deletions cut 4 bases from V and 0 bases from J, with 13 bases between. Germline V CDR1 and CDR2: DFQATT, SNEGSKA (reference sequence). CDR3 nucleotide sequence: TGCAGTGCTACCGACCCCGGCAGCTCCTACGAGCAGTACTTC. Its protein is CSATDPGSSYEQYF.

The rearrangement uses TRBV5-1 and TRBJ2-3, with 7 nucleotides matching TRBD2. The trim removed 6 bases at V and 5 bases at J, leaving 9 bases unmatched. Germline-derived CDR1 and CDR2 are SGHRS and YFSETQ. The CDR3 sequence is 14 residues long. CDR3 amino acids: CASTGGSRIDTQYF. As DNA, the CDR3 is TGCGCCAGCACGGGCGGGAGCCGGATAGATACGCAGTATTTT.

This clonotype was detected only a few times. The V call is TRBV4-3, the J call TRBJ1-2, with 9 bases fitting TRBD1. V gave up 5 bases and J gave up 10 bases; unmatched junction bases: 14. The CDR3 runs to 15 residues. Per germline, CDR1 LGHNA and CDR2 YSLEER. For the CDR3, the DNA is TGCGCCAGCAGCACTACGACCGGGACAGGGAGTCCCTACACCTTC. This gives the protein CASSTTTGTGSPYTF.